Listed below are T cell receptor beta chains from one sample, sequenced in a study of cytomegalovirus exposure and HLA in healthy donors. The protocol was immunoSEQ multiplex PCR, while the TCRdb copy is restricted to in-frame clones and leaves out a portion. Of tens of thousands of clones listed, more than 70% are singletons. Sequenced: PBMCs. The receptors were gathered from a woman aged 18 to 35 in good health and CMV-seropositive. Each CDR3 is given with its conserved first and last residue. Expanded clones get a size class; other rows say once, few or many, or leave the size out.

clone_size: NA; v_call: TRBV5-1; j_call: TRBJ2-7; cdr3_aa: CASSHSRTGGWGEQYF
clone_size: few; v_call: TRBV7-2; j_call: TRBJ1-6; cdr3_aa: CASSLVGTGSASPLHF
clone_size: NA; v_call: TRBV4-3; j_call: TRBJ2-3; cdr3_aa: CASSPTSLSTDTQYF
clone_size: NA; v_call: TRBV11-2; j_call: TRBJ2-5; cdr3_aa: CASSNTPTPQETQYF
clone_size: NA; v_call: TRBV6-1; j_call: TRBJ2-5; cdr3_aa: CASTDRGSNEETQYF
clone_size: NA; v_call: TRBV27; j_call: TRBJ2-1; cdr3_aa: CASSLDAGALYNEQFF
clone_size: NA; v_call: TRBV21-1; j_call: TRBJ2-7; cdr3_aa: CASSKRQGYEQYF
clone_size: NA; v_call: TRBV18; j_call: TRBJ1-3; cdr3_aa: CASSPVEGSSGNTIYF
clone_size: NA; v_call: TRBV5-1; j_call: TRBJ2-1; cdr3_aa: CASSLRLAGGGNEQFF
clone_size: NA; v_call: TRBV13; j_call: TRBJ1-5; cdr3_aa: CASSLGPGSSNQPQHF
clone_size: NA; v_call: TRBV7-9; j_call: TRBJ1-1; cdr3_aa: CASSLEERTEAFF
clone_size: NA; v_call: TRBV4-3; j_call: TRBJ2-5; cdr3_aa: CASSQDATGGGWETQYF
clone_size: NA; v_call: TRBV4-1; j_call: TRBJ1-3; cdr3_aa: CASSQGVLQVGGNTIYF
clone_size: NA; v_call: TRBV7-9; j_call: TRBJ2-7; cdr3_aa: CASSLVGLGSYEQYF
clone_size: few; v_call: TRBV11-1; j_call: TRBJ1-1; cdr3_aa: CASSHGSAEAFF
clone_size: NA; v_call: TRBV30; j_call: TRBJ1-6; cdr3_aa: CAWSVHRGGSPLHF
clone_size: NA; v_call: TRBV11-3; j_call: TRBJ1-1; cdr3_aa: CASSSPPGQQNTEAFF
clone_size: NA; v_call: TRBV4-2; j_call: TRBJ1-4; cdr3_aa: CASSTGQGFEKLFF
clone_size: NA; v_call: TRBV29-1; j_call: TRBJ2-1; cdr3_aa: CSVEKRGPYNEQFF
clone_size: NA; v_call: TRBV5-6; j_call: TRBJ2-1; cdr3_aa: CASTLWGGAYNEQFF
clone_size: NA; v_call: TRBV5-6; j_call: TRBJ1-1; cdr3_aa: CASSLGLEGTEAFF
clone_size: once; v_call: TRBV7-6; j_call: TRBJ1-1; cdr3_aa: CASSPQVSNTEAFF
clone_size: NA; v_call: TRBV5-5; j_call: TRBJ2-1; cdr3_aa: CASGPPGTGVYNEQFF
clone_size: NA; v_call: TRBV2; j_call: TRBJ1-2; cdr3_aa: CASSERGGQGNYGYTF
clone_size: NA; v_call: TRBV5-6; j_call: TRBJ2-7; cdr3_aa: CASSLGTGGSEQYF
clone_size: NA; v_call: TRBV6-1; j_call: TRBJ2-2; cdr3_aa: CASSVQWESGELFF
clone_size: once; v_call: TRBV6-4; j_call: TRBJ2-3; cdr3_aa: CASSDSTGGHTDTQYF
clone_size: NA; v_call: TRBV7-9; j_call: TRBJ1-1; cdr3_aa: CAGGKANTEAFF
clone_size: NA; v_call: TRBV28; j_call: TRBJ1-2; cdr3_aa: CASRWTGGAGGYGYTF
clone_size: NA; v_call: TRBV6-5; j_call: TRBJ1-1; cdr3_aa: CASSYPGTGGTEAFF
clone_size: NA; v_call: TRBV11-2; j_call: TRBJ2-3; cdr3_aa: CASSFTPSVGTDTQYF